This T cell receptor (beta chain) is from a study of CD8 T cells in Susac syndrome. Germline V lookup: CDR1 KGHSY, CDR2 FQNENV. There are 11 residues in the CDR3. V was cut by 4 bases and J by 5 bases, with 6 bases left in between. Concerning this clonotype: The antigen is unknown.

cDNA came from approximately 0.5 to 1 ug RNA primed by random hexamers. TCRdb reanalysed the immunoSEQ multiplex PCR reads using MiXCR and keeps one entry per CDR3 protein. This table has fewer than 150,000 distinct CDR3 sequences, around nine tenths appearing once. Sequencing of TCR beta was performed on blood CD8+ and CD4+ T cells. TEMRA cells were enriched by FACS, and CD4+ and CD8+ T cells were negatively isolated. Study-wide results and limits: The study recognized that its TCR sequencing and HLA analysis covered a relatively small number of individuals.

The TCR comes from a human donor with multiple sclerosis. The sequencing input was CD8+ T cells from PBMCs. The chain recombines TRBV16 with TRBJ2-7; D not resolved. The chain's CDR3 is CASSRSDEQYF. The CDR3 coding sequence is TGTGCCAGCAGCCGCAGCGACGAGCAGTACTTC.